Each of the 2 T cell receptor beta chains below was sequenced from the same sample in a study of cytomegalovirus exposure and HLA in healthy donors. The study ran its PCR with 60 Vbeta and 13 Jbeta primers. Clones were sequenced by immunoSEQ multiplex PCR, and TCRdb holds only the in-frame ones, with some missing. This table has 150,000 to 200,000 clones, 77% appearing once. Sequencing was done on a sample of PBMCs. Every receptor here comes from a male donor in good health and CMV-seropositive.

The rearrangement joins TRBV25-1 to TRBJ1-3; D ambiguous. Between the trimmed V and J ends, which lost 3 bases and 4 bases, there was a span of 4 bases. The germline V gene has CDR1 MGHDK and CDR2 SYGVNS. CDR3 length: 12 residues. The CDR3 region has the DNA TGTGCCAGCAGTGAGGCAGGAAACACCATATATTTT. This translates into CASSEAGNTIYF.

The chain has TRBV30 and TRBJ2-7; 10 bases are a match to TRBD1. The CDR3 spans 13 residues. The germline V gene encodes CDR1 GTSNPN and CDR2 SVGIG (reference sequence). CDR3 region: CARTDRGAPEQYF. DNA of the CDR3: TGTGCTCGGACGGACAGGGGGGCGCCCGAGCAGTACTTC.